This T cell receptor beta chain is drawn from a study of blood T cell repertoires in COVID-19. On the study more broadly: The samples span acute and convalescent COVID-19 from the United States, Italy and Spain. The cDNA or gDNA used as material had been derived from T cells, B-cell-depleted T cells, or PBMCs.

Trimming took 4 bases from V and 3 from J, leaving 9 bases between them. The CDR3 covers 14 residues. From germline, CDR1 is KGHSH and CDR2 LQKENI. Per the original methods: From reference gene primer amplification, estimates of nucleated cell counts were derived. Sequencing used immunoSEQ multiplex PCR; TCRdb keeps in-frame clones, though not all of them. Clone size and V and J calls were adopted from that table, with D and trimming inferred from the DNA. The repertoire holds under 75,000 clones, roughly 91% seen once, with 9.5% to 13% in the top ten. The sequence derives from a woman between 18 and 30 years old with acute or convalescent COVID-19. The sample comprised peripheral blood. The chain links TRBV18 to TRBJ1-4, with D maybe TRBD1 (5 bases). The CDR3 loop reads CASSRQGSNEKLFF. The DNA of the CDR3 is TGTGCCAGCTCACGGCAGGGATCTAATGAAAAACTGTTTTTT. The full variable domain, rest sourced from reference TRBV18 and TRBJ1-4, is NAGVMQNPRHLVRRRGQEARLRCSPMKGHSHVYWYRQLPEEGLKFMVYLQKENIIDESGMPKERFSAEFPKEGPSILRIQQVVRGDSAAYFCASSRQGSNEKLFFGSGTQLSVL.